The entry below describes one TCR beta chain. Antigen: not known. Oncomine TCR Beta short-read sequencing was applied to DNA from cultured CD4+ T cells. MiXCR was run by TCRdb on the PCR reads, yielding one entry per CDR3 protein. The sample holds roughly 5,000 distinct CDR3 sequences; 65% to 80% are singletons and the top ten take roughly half. This sample stems from a study of vaccination and CD4 T cells after COVID-19. Study information: Following dose two, a median approximately 65 days (range 14 to 241) passed before post-vaccine samples were taken. No peptide, an HIV-1 Nef pool, or a CEFX pool was what each control culture received.

The treatment is: roughly 10-day PBMC culture with coronavirus spike peptide pools or control peptides (ViraFEST assay). Peptide pool stimulation in ViraFEST expanded antigen-specific T cells, whose TCRs were then sequenced. Researchers grew the cells for under eleven days and then pulled out CD4+ T cells by negative selection. Trimming took 0 bases from V and 9 from J; bases not matched to a gene: 13. The germline CDR1 and CDR2 sequences are DFQATT and SNEGSKA (reference sequence). The CDR3 is 18 amino acids. What was sequenced was CD4+ T cells from blood, cultured in vitro. The source is a human donor who had recovered from COVID-19. The chain joins TRBV20-1 to TRBJ1-6, with 11 bases that match TRBD1. CDR3 residues: CSAREHGWTGGEASPLHF. CDR3 nucleotides: TGCAGTGCTAGAGAACACGGTTGGACAGGGGGCGAAGCTTCACCCCTCCACTTT.